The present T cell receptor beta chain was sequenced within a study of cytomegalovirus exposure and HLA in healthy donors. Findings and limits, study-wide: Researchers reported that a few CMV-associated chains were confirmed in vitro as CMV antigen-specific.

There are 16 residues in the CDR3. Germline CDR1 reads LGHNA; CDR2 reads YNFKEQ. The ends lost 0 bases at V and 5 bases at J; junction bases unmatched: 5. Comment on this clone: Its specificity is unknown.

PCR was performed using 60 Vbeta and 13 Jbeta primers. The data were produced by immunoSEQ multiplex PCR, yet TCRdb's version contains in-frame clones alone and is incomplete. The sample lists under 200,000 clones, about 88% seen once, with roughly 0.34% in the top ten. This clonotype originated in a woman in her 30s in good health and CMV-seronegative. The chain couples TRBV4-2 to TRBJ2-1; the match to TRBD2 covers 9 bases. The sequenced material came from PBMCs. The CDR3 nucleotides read TGTGCCAGCAGCCAAGACGCTAGCGGGGTCAACAATGAGCAGTTCTTC. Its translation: CASSQDASGVNNEQFF.